Below, 26 T cell receptor beta chains from the same sample are listed, as sequenced in a study of blood T cell repertoires in COVID-19. Repertoires were generated with immunoSEQ multiplex PCR, while TCRdb's copy carries only in-frame clones and drops some. The profile covers about 280,000 clones, with roughly 89% appearing a single time and over 8.5% taken by the ten largest. The source material was peripheral blood. The receptors stem from a woman younger than 45 with COVID-19, enrolled during active disease.

V usage is TRBV11-3 and J usage is TRBJ1-1; a possible D gene is TRBD1 (5 bases). Germline V CDR1 and CDR2: SGHNT, YENEEA. This CDR3 comprises 12 residues. V was clipped by 5 bases and J by 5 bases, with 9 bases between them. CDR3 loop: CASSPGGTEAFF. CDR3 in DNA: TGTGCCAGCAGCCCGGGGGGGACTGAAGCTTTCTTT.

The chain combines TRBV6-5 with TRBJ2-3, with D possibly matching TRBD2 (5 bases). Trimming cost V 5 bases and J 3 bases, with 15 bases left between them. CDR3 length equals 15 residues. The V gene's germline CDR1 is MNHEY and CDR2 SVGAGI. Here the CDR3 DNA reads TGTGCCAGCAGTCCCCCCGGGGTAGGGACAGATACGCAGTATTTT. Amino acid sequence: CASSPPGVGTDTQYF.

V usage is TRBV24-1 and J usage is TRBJ2-5; 7 bases match TRBD2. This CDR3 is built from 16 residues. Germline trimming cut 3 bases from V and 1 base from J; bases unmatched to any gene: 7. CDR1 is KGHDR, CDR2 SFDVKD, per germline. CDR3 residues: CATSDGGRGIQETQYF. As DNA, the CDR3 is TGTGCCACCAGTGATGGAGGGCGGGGGATCCAAGAGACCCAGTACTTC.

The chain combines TRBV7-9 with TRBJ2-3; 7 bases match TRBD1. The junction had 9 bases not matched to a gene; V was cut back by 5 bases and J by 1 base. Germline CDR1 SEHNR, CDR2 FQNEAQ (reference sequence). The CDR3 sequence is 16 residues long. The CDR3 here is CASSPVRGRRTDTQYF. CDR3 in DNA: TGTGCCAGCAGCCCAGTAAGGGGGCGACGCACAGATACGCAGTATTTT.

V and J are TRBV6-1 and TRBJ2-3, with D perhaps TRBD2 (6 bases). The CDR3 covers 17 residues. Germline CDR1 is MNHNS and CDR2 is SASEGT. The ends were cut back, 0 bases at V and 4 bases at J, with 17 bases in the middle. This CDR3 reads CASSEALRGSWADTQYF. CDR3 DNA: TGTGCCAGCAGTGAAGCGCTTCGGGGGTCGTGGGCAGATACGCAGTATTTT.

The V and J genes are TRBV5-1 and TRBJ2-7; TRBD1 matches 8 bases. Looked up from germline, CDR1 is SGHRS and CDR2 is YFSETQ. The J segment lost 2 bases and the V segment lost 5 bases, leaving 3 bases of the junction unmatched. This CDR3 contains 13 residues. CDR3 sequence: CASRPDRAYEQYF. In nucleotides, the CDR3 is TGCGCCAGCAGACCGGACAGGGCCTACGAGCAGTACTTC.

The chain couples TRBV19 to TRBJ2-1, with 7 bases matching TRBD2. Germline V lookup: CDR1 LNHDA, CDR2 SQIVND (reference sequence). The CDR3 spans 15 residues. V shed 3 bases and J 7 bases; nucleotides not matched to a gene: 9. The CDR3 region has the DNA TGTGCCAGTAGTATGGACGGGGGGTCTGTAAATGAGCAGTTCTTC. Its translation: CASSMDGGSVNEQFF.

This clone is a singleton in its sample. The rearrangement joins TRBV18 to TRBJ2-7, with 9 bases aligning to TRBD2. The V gene end was trimmed by 5 bases and the J gene end by 7 bases; junction bases not matched to a gene: 15. The germline CDR1 and CDR2 sequences are KGHSH and LQKENI. The CDR3 spans 16 residues. CDR3 residues: CASSATAGTSNSEQYF. The CDR3 DNA sequence: TGTGCCAGCTCAGCAACGGCCGGGACTAGCAACTCGGAGCAGTACTTC.

J is TRBJ2-1 and V is TRBV7-9, with 15 bases lining up with TRBD2. CDR3 length equals 15 residues. The ends lost 5 bases at V and 7 bases at J; junction bases unmatched: 3. The germline gives CDR1 SEHNR, CDR2 FQNEAQ (reference sequence). The CDR3 coding sequence is TGTGCCAGCAGCCCGGGACTAGCGGGGGGAAATGAGCAGTTCTTC. Its protein is CASSPGLAGGNEQFF.

The rearrangement joins TRBV2 to TRBJ1-2; TRBD1 aligns across 9 bases. V was clipped by 8 bases and J by 4 bases; unmatched bases: 11. Germline lookup yields CDR1 SNHLY and CDR2 FYNNEI. There are 15 residues in the CDR3. This chain's CDR3 is CASGGGQGPIYGYTF. The CDR3 region has the DNA TGTGCCAGCGGAGGGGGACAGGGCCCGATCTATGGCTACACCTTC.

The chain couples TRBV25-1 to TRBJ1-1; a possible D gene is TRBD1 (6 bases). Trimming left V 6 bases short and J 3 bases short, with 11 bases between. The CDR3 loop spans 13 amino acids. Germline V CDR1 and CDR2: MGHDK, SYGVNS. Here the CDR3 reads CASRDRGDTEAFF. In DNA form, the CDR3 reads TGTGCCAGCAGGGACAGAGGGGACACTGAAGCTTTCTTT.

The chain carries TRBV2 and TRBJ2-7, with 7 bases lining up with TRBD2. V shed 10 bases, J shed 4 bases, and the junction held 16 bases outside the gene matches. This CDR3 contains 15 residues. Germline assignment: CDR1 SNHLY and CDR2 FYNNEI. DNA for the CDR3: TGTGCCACCATAGGGGAGGGAACCTTAAGATACGAGCAGTACTTC. The encoded protein is CATIGEGTLRYEQYF.

This clone was found once. The chain is built from TRBV6-1 and TRBJ1-2; no firm D call. The germline V gene encodes CDR1 MNHNS and CDR2 SASEGT. V lost 2 bases, J lost 2 bases, and 12 bases lay in between. The CDR3 extends over 15 amino acids. As DNA, the CDR3 is TGTGCCAGCAGTGAATACTCCGCAGGAAACTATGGCTACACCTTC. Its protein is CASSEYSAGNYGYTF.

This clone was seen only once. The chain combines TRBV6-5 with TRBJ1-1; no clear D gene. Germline V gives CDR1 MNHEY, CDR2 SVGAGI. The V gene lost 6 bases and the J gene lost 1 base, with 9 bases spanning the gap. The CDR3 loop spans 13 amino acids. This CDR3 is CASSEDPNTEAFF. As DNA, the CDR3 is TGTGCCAGCAGCGAGGATCCGAACACTGAAGCTTTCTTT.

This clone occurred once. The rearrangement uses TRBV5-6 and TRBJ2-7, with 8 nucleotides matching TRBD1. Losses at the gene ends were 3 bases for V and 3 bases for J; bases not matched to a gene: 11. CDR1 is SGHDT, CDR2 YYEEEE, per germline. This CDR3 is 16 amino acids long. The DNA of the CDR3 is TGTGCCAGCAGCTATGGGACAGGCATAGTAGTCTACGAGCAGTACTTC. It is translated as CASSYGTGIVVYEQYF.

V and J are TRBV28 and TRBJ1-3; D unclear. Trimming cost V 2 bases and J 0 bases, with 11 bases left between them. Germline CDR1 is MDHEN and CDR2 is SYDVKM. The CDR3 is 16 residues long. The CDR3 here is CASSLVPMSSGNTIYF. The CDR3 DNA follows: TGTGCCAGCAGTTTAGTGCCTATGAGCTCTGGAAACACCATATATTTT.

The J gene is TRBJ1-2, the V gene TRBV29-1; 8 bases map to TRBD1. The germline V gene has CDR1 SQVTM and CDR2 ANQGSEA. The V segment lost 7 bases and the J segment 6 bases; nucleotides outside the gene matches: 16. There are 15 residues in the CDR3. The CDR3 region is CSALPAGGANNGYTF. CDR3 DNA sequence: TGCAGCGCTCTACCCGCAGGGGGCGCAAATAATGGCTACACCTTC.

The CDR3 DNA sequence: TGCGCCAGCAGCCGGACAGGGGGACTAAGGGGTGAGCAGTTCTTC. As protein: CASSRTGGLRGEQFF. The chain links TRBV4-1 to TRBJ2-1, with 10 bases that match TRBD1. The CDR3 totals 15 residues. Germline V lookup: CDR1 MGHRA, CDR2 YSYEKL. V gave up 4 bases and J gave up 9 bases; unmatched junction bases: 9.

CDR3 residues: CASSRTDRDGYTF. CDR3 coding DNA: TGTGCCAGCTCGCGCACCGACCGGGATGGCTACACCTTC. V is TRBV18 and J is TRBJ1-2; D remains ambiguous. This CDR3 is built from 13 residues. Germline V lookup: CDR1 KGHSH, CDR2 LQKENI. Trimming shortened V by 6 bases and J by 6 bases, and 14 bases separated the two germline ends. Based on the CDR3 plus reference TRBV18 and TRBJ1-2, the full variable domain is NAGVMQNPRHLVRRRGQEARLRCSPMKGHSHVYWYRQLPEEGLKFMVYLQKENIIDESGMPKERFSAEFPKEGPSILRIQQVVRGDSAAYFCASSRTDRDGYTFGSGTRLTVV.

The chain employs TRBV4-1 and TRBJ2-5, with D unresolved. CDR1 is MGHRA, CDR2 YSYEKL, per germline. The CDR3 sequence is 14 residues long. Trimming took 1 base from V and 1 from J, leaving 7 bases between them. CDR3 sequence reads: CASSQASGQETQYF. Here the CDR3 DNA reads TGCGCCAGCAGCCAAGCTTCCGGCCAAGAGACCCAGTACTTC.

V is TRBV18 and J is TRBJ1-3; TRBD1 aligns across 7 bases. This CDR3 has 17 residues. Germline CDR1 and CDR2: KGHSH and LQKENI. The V and J ends lost 6 bases and 2 bases, in that order; junction bases with no gene match: 13. The CDR3 sequence is CASSPRQGSIAGNTIYF. CDR3 DNA sequence: TGTGCCAGCTCCCCTAGACAGGGAAGTATTGCTGGAAACACCATATATTTT.

This chain connects TRBV5-1 to TRBJ2-3; perhaps TRBD1 as D (6 bases). Germline V gives CDR1 SGHRS, CDR2 YFSETQ. V lost 2 bases, J lost 4 bases, and 20 bases lay in between. The CDR3 consists of 17 residues. The CDR3 DNA reads as TGCGCCAGCAGCTTTTCCGTGACAGGCGACATGGCAGATACGCAGTATTTT. This sequence encodes CASSFSVTGDMADTQYF.

The chain links TRBV29-1 to TRBJ2-6; the match to TRBD1 covers 7 bases. Germline trimming cut 6 bases from V and 0 bases from J; bases unmatched to any gene: 8. The germline gives CDR1 SQVTM, CDR2 ANQGSEA. This CDR3 spans 16 amino acids. The DNA of the CDR3 is TGCAGCGTGACAGGGTCCAATTACTCTGGGGCCAACGTCCTGACTTTC. It encodes CSVTGSNYSGANVLTF.

The genes are TRBV15 and TRBJ1-2; D remains ambiguous. Trimming took 8 bases from V and 1 from J, leaving 8 bases between them. CDR1 and CDR2 (germline): LNHNV, YYDKDF (reference sequence). The CDR3 has 12 residues. The CDR3 region has the DNA TGTGCCACCGAACAGTATAACTATGGCTACACCTTC. It is translated as CATEQYNYGYTF. The complete variable domain, with remaining parts taken from reference TRBV15 and TRBJ1-2, reads DAMVIQNPRYQVTQFGKPVTLSCSQTLNHNVMYWYQQKSSQAPKLLFHYYDKDFNNEADTPDNFQSRRPNTSFCFLDIRSPGLGDTAMYLCATEQYNYGYTFGSGTRLTVV.

The chain employs TRBV5-1 and TRBJ2-3, with D hard to call. Germline V gives CDR1 SGHRS, CDR2 YFSETQ. The CDR3 contains 14 residues. V was trimmed by 2 bases and J by 5 bases, leaving 12 bases between them. The CDR3 nucleotides are TGCGCCAGCAGCTTTGGGCCCACCGAAGATACGCAGTATTTT. Encoded protein: CASSFGPTEDTQYF. The whole variable domain, filled in from reference TRBV5-1 and TRBJ2-3, reads KAGVTQTPRYLIKTRGQQVTLSCSPISGHRSVSWYQQTPGQGLQFLFEYFSETQRNKGNFPGRFSGRQFSNSRSEMNVSTLELGDSALYLCASSFGPTEDTQYFGPGTRLTVL.

This clone was detected a few times. V and J are TRBV5-5 and TRBJ1-2, with 8 bases lining up with TRBD1. This CDR3 comprises 15 residues. Germline CDR1 is SGHKS and CDR2 is YYEKEE (reference sequence). The V and J ends lost 4 bases and 4 bases, in that order; junction bases with no gene match: 9. The CDR3 DNA is TGTGCCAGCAGCCCCGCCGGGGACAGGCCCTATGGCTACACCTTC. This gives the protein CASSPAGDRPYGYTF. The variable domain in full, completed from reference TRBV5-5 and TRBJ1-2, reads DAGVTQSPTHLIKTRGQQVTLRCSPISGHKSVSWYQQVLGQGPQFIFQYYEKEERGRGNFPDRFSARQFPNYSSELNVNALLLGDSALYLCASSPAGDRPYGYTFGSGTRLTVV.